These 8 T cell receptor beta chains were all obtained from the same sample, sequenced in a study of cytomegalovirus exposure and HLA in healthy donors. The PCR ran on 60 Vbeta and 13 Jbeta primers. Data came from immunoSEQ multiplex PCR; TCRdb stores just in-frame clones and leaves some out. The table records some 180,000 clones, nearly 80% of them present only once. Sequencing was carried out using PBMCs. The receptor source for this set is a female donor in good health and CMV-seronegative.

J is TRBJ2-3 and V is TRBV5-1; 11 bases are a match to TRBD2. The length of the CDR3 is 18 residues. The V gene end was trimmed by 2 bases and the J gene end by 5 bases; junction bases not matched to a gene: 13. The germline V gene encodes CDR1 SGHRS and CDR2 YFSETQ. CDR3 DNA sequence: TGCGCCAGCAGCTTAGGACTAGCGGGCGGCCGGTATGGAGATACGCAGTATTTT. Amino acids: CASSLGLAGGRYGDTQYF. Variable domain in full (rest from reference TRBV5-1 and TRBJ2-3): KAGVTQTPRYLIKTRGQQVTLSCSPISGHRSVSWYQQTPGQGLQFLFEYFSETQRNKGNFPGRFSGRQFSNSRSEMNVSTLELGDSALYLCASSLGLAGGRYGDTQYFGPGTRLTVL.

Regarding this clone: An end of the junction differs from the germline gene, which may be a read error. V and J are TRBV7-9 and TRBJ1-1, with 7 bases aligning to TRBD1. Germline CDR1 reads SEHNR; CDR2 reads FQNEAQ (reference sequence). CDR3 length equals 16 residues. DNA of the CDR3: TGTTCCAGCAGCCCAGGTTCGAGACAGGGGAACACTGAAGCTTTCTTT. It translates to CSSSPGSRQGNTEAFF.

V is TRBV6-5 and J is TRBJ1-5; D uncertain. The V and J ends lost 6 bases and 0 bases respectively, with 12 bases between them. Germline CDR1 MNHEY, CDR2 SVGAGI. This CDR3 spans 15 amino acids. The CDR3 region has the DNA TGTGCCAGCAGCACCGGGTTTTCTAGCAATCAGCCCCAGCATTTT. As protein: CASSTGFSSNQPQHF.

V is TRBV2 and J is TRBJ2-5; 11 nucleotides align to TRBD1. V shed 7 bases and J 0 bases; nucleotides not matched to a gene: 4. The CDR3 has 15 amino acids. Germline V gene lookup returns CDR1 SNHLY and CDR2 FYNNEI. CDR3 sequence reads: CASTGDRGYQETQYF. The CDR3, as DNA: TGTGCCAGCACAGGGGACAGGGGGTACCAAGAGACCCAGTACTTC.

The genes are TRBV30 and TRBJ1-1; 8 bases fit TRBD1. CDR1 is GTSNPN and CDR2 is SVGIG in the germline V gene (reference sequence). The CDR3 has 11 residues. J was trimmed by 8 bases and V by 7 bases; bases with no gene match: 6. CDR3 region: CASLRDREAFF. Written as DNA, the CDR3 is TGTGCCTCCCTTCGGGACAGGGAAGCTTTCTTT.

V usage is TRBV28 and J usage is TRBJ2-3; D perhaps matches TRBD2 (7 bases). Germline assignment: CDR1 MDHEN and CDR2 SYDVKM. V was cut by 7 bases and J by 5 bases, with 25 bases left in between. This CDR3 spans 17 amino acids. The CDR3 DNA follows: TGTGCCAGCACCAGAAGTGGGGGGGGCCGGATCGTAGATACGCAGTATTTT. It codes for CASTRSGGGRIVDTQYF. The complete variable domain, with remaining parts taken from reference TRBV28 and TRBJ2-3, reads DVKVTQSSRYLVKRTGEKVFLECVQDMDHENMFWYRQDPGLGLRLIYFSYDVKMKEKGDIPEGYSVSREKKERFSLILESASTNQTSMYLCASTRSGGGRIVDTQYFGPGTRLTVL.

The CDR3 loop is CASSYIGSQETQYF. The CDR3 region has the DNA TGTGCCAGCAGTTACATCGGGTCCCAAGAGACCCAGTACTTC. The chain joins TRBV6-6 to TRBJ2-5, with D unclear. Germline V lookup: CDR1 MNHNY, CDR2 SVGAGI (reference sequence). This CDR3 comprises 14 residues. V was trimmed by 2 bases and J by 1 base, leaving 8 bases between them.

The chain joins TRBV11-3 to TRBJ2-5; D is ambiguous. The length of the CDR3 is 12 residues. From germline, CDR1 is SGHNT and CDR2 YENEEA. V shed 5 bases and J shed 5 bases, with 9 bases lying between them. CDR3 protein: CASSPNEETQYF. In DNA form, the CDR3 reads TGTGCCAGCAGCCCTAACGAGGAGACCCAGTACTTC.